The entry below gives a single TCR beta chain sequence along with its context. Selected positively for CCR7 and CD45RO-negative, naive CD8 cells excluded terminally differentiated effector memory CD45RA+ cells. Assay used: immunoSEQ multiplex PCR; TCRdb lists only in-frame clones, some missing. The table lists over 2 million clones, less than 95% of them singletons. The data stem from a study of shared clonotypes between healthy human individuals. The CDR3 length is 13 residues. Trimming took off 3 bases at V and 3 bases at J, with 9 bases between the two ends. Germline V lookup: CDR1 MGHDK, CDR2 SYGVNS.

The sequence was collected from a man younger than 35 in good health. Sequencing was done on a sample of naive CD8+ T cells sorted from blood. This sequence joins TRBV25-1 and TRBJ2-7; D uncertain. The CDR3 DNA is TGTGCCAGCAGTGACAGGACCCGCTACGAGCAGTACTTC. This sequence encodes CASSDRTRYEQYF.